This T cell receptor (beta chain) was retrieved from a study of a mutant IDH1 vaccine in newly diagnosed glioma. Across the whole study: Vaccination started 4-6 weeks after radiotherapy alone, or with temozolomide cycles. The sex distribution of treated patients was about 62% male and roughly 38% female, with a mean age of 40.4 years. Visit timing is recorded as week 35 for V12 and week 47 for V13.

The ends were cut back, 5 bases at V and 2 bases at J, with 4 bases in the middle. Germline values: CDR1 SGHVS, CDR2 FQNEAQ. The CDR3 sequence is 11 residues long. Clones were sequenced by immunoSEQ multiplex PCR, and TCRdb holds only the in-frame ones, with some missing. The sample consists of 13,000 or so clones, around three quarters of them appearing once. Time point in this sample: week 47, end of study. In every dose of vaccine, 300 ug of mutant IDH1 20-mer peptide was given alongside topical imiquimod. Turning to this clone: Its specificity is not known.

The chain recombines TRBV7-8 with TRBJ2-7; D is ambiguous. This clonotype was sampled from a woman between 40 and 55 years old with glioma. The sample in question was PBMCs, obtained from a glioma patient whose treatment included an IDH1 peptide vaccine. The CDR3 is CASSAAYEQYF. The CDR3 DNA reads as TGTGCCAGCAGCGCAGCCTACGAGCAGTACTTC.